This TCR beta chain was sequenced during a study of response to subunit inactivated influenza vaccine. Notes on the study in general: Each seasonal influenza vaccination recruits few new T cells, the authors suggested.

The germline V gene encodes CDR1 MDHEN and CDR2 SYDVKM. This CDR3 contains 15 residues. V lost 7 bases to trimming and J lost 3 bases, with 17 bases between them. TCRdb fed the RT-PCR reads into MiXCR, producing one record per CDR3 protein. The repertoire holds around 760,000 distinct CDR3 sequences, with roughly 14% as singletons. This clonotype was found many times. No antigen is known for it. This TCR derives from a man between 45 and 60 years old who received an inactivated influenza vaccine. The sample here was PBMCs from blood, taken 14 to 15 days before vaccination. This chain joins TRBV28 and TRBJ2-3; D tentatively reads TRBD1 or TRBD2 (6 bases each). The CDR3 DNA reads as TGTGCCAGCATCCCCCGGGGGCGCTTAACAGATACGCAGTATTTT. It encodes CASIPRGRLTDTQYF.